These T cell receptor beta chains were read from a single sample in a study of blood T cell repertoires in COVID-19. The data were produced by immunoSEQ multiplex PCR, yet TCRdb's version contains in-frame clones alone and is incomplete. The table records 150,000 or so clones, over 85% of them present only once. The sequencing input was peripheral blood. Every receptor here comes from a man in his 60s with active or convalescent COVID-19. The CDR3 runs from the conserved cysteine through the conserved F or W. The D gene is left open where the match is weak. Size tells how often a clone was seen (once, few, many) or the class of an expanded clone, and some rows leave it out.

j_call v_call d_call clone_size cdr3_nt cdr3_aa
TRBJ2-3 TRBV14 NA NA TGTGCCAGCAGCCGACAGGTTCGGGCAGATACGCAGTATTTT CASSRQVRADTQYF
TRBJ2-2 TRBV29-1 NA NA TGCAGCGTTGCGCGAGACAGAGACACCGGGGAGCTGTTTTTT CSVARDRDTGELFF
TRBJ1-3 TRBV6-6 NA NA TGTGCCACCACCCTTAGCTCTGGAAACACCATATATTTT CATTLSSGNTIYF
TRBJ2-1 TRBV6-4 TRBD2 NA TGTGCCAGCAGTAAGACTAGCGGCACCTACAATGAGCAGTTCTTC CASSKTSGTYNEQFF
TRBJ2-4 TRBV11-2 TRBD1 NA TGTGCCAGCAGCTTAGATCAGACAGGGGTTAAAGGGGCCAAAAACATTCAGTACTTC CASSLDQTGVKGAKNIQYF
TRBJ2-1 TRBV25-1 TRBD2 NA TGTGCCAGCAGTGAGGTTAGCGGGAGGGCCAACAATGAGCAGTTCTTC CASSEVSGRANNEQFF
TRBJ2-7 TRBV12-3/TRBV12-4 TRBD2 NA TGTGCCAGCAGTTCCGGGACTAGCTACGAGCAGTACTTC CASSSGTSYEQYF
TRBJ1-5 TRBV18 NA few TGTGCCAGCTCACCAACAGCCCCGGGGAGCAATCAGCCCCAGCATTTT CASSPTAPGSNQPQHF
TRBJ2-3 TRBV7-6 NA NA TGTGCCAGCAGCTCCTCGTGGCAGCGAGGCACAGATACGCAGTATTTT CASSSSWQRGTDTQYF
TRBJ1-4 TRBV4-1 TRBD1 NA TGCGCCAGCAGCCAACGCCTGGACAGGGGATCGCCTTCAGAAAAACTGTTTTTT CASSQRLDRGSPSEKLFF
TRBJ2-3 TRBV7-2 TRBD2 NA TGTGCCAGCAGCTTAGCAGTTAGCGGGGTGACAGATACGCAGTATTTT CASSLAVSGVTDTQYF
TRBJ2-7 TRBV9 TRBD2 few TGTGCCAGCAGCGTAGGGTCTAGCGGGAGCTACGAGCAGTACTTC CASSVGSSGSYEQYF
TRBJ1-4 TRBV5-1 NA NA TGCGCCAGCAGCCCGAGGGCCCAAGGTGAAAAACTGTTTTTT CASSPRAQGEKLFF
TRBJ2-1 TRBV3-1/TRBV3-2 TRBD2 once TGTGCCAGCAGCCAACCGGGACTAGTTAATCACAATGAGCAGTTCTTC CASSQPGLVNHNEQFF
TRBJ2-2 TRBV30 NA NA TGTGCCTGGAACGGAGTGACCGGGGAGCTGTTTTTT CAWNGVTGELFF
TRBJ2-5 TRBV10-2 TRBD2 NA TGCGCCAGCAGTGAGTGGGCTAGCGGGCAAGAGACCCAGTACTTC CASSEWASGQETQYF
TRBJ1-5 TRBV28 TRBD1 NA TGTGCCAGCAGTTTAGTGACAGGGAATCAGCCCCAGCATTTT CASSLVTGNQPQHF
TRBJ2-7 TRBV15 TRBD2 NA TGTGCCACCAGCAATTCTCCTGGACTAGCGACCTACGAGCAGTACTTC CATSNSPGLATYEQYF
TRBJ2-1 TRBV7-2 NA NA TGTGCCAGCAGCTCTATGGGGCCCTACAATGAGCAGTTCTTC CASSSMGPYNEQFF
TRBJ2-7 TRBV12-5 NA NA TGTGCTAGTGGTTTGGGGACACCTACCTACGAGCAGTACTTC CASGLGTPTYEQYF
TRBJ1-6 TRBV4-1 NA NA TGCGCCAGCAGCCAAGATTCTAGGGGTTCCTATAATTCACCCCTCCACTTT CASSQDSRGSYNSPLHF
TRBJ2-7 TRBV5-1 TRBD1 NA TGCGCCAGCAGCTTGCTGGGACAGGGGCGCTCCTACGAGCAGTACTTC CASSLLGQGRSYEQYF
TRBJ2-7 TRBV25-1 TRBD1 NA TGTGCCACCGATGGACAGGGCTACGAGCAGTACTTC CATDGQGYEQYF
TRBJ2-5 TRBV3-1/TRBV3-2 TRBD2 NA TGTGCCAGCAGCCAAGGACTAGCGGGGGGATGGGAGACCCAGTACTTC CASSQGLAGGWETQYF
TRBJ2-1 TRBV4-2 NA NA TGTGCCAGCAGCCAAGAGTCGCGGCGCAATGAGCAGTTCTTC CASSQESRRNEQFF
TRBJ2-7 TRBV7-9 TRBD1 NA TGTGCCACGACCGGGACAGGGGGTTACTACGAGCAGTACTTC CATTGTGGYYEQYF
TRBJ1-5 TRBV10-1 NA NA TGCGCCAGCAGTGATGTGGGACAAGGTCCCCAGCATTTT CASSDVGQGPQHF
TRBJ1-1 TRBV29-1 NA NA TGCAGCGTCGACAGGCTTAACACTGAAGCTTTCTTT CSVDRLNTEAFF
TRBJ2-3 TRBV5-1 TRBD1 NA TGCGCCAGCAGCCTAACAGGGGGCGCCGCAGATACGCAGTATTTT CASSLTGGAADTQYF
TRBJ1-5 TRBV6-5 TRBD1 once TGTGCCAGCAGCCGCCGACAGGGTAGCAATCAGCCCCAGCATTTT CASSRRQGSNQPQHF
TRBJ1-2 TRBV5-5 TRBD1 NA TGTGCCAGCAGCTTGACGACAGGGGCCTATGGCTACACCTTC CASSLTTGAYGYTF
TRBJ1-2 TRBV7-9 TRBD1 NA TGTGCCAGCAGCTTGGCGGGACAGACCTATGGCTACACCTTC CASSLAGQTYGYTF
TRBJ2-7 TRBV7-6 TRBD1 NA TGTGCCAGCAGCTTAGACGCAGGGGGCGCCTACGAGCAGTACTTC CASSLDAGGAYEQYF